Detailed here is one T cell receptor (beta chain). The antigen it recognizes is unknown. The sample holds no much larger clone one base away, and base qualities are not on file. The cohort comprised 670 or so healthy bone marrow donors. At the time of sampling, every cohort member was nominally healthy, though immune exposures that went unrecorded were likely present. The donor tested CMV seronegative and was one of the 352 seronegative cohort members. Every donor gave a peripheral blood sample, and the peripheral blood mononuclear cells from that sample were used for TCR beta sequencing. Genomic DNA was extracted from the blood cell samples with the Qiagen DNeasy Blood Extraction Kit. Including cysteine and phenylalanine, the CDR3 has 15 amino acids. Only the CDR3 part of the read is kept: 45 bases, read in frame from the first base. CDR1 and CDR2, per the germline V gene (reference sequence), are SEHNR and FQNEAQ. Compared with germline, V lacks 5 bases and J lacks 0 bases; bases without a gene match: 3.

The method behind the library was the immunoSEQ multiplex PCR assay. For the multiplex PCR, a mixture combining 60 forward primers for TCR Vbeta segments and 13 reverse primers for TCR Jbeta segments was used. A multiplex PCR assay on genomic DNA amplified the CDR3 region of rearranged TCR beta genes. On the Illumina HiSeq System, the amplified TCR beta libraries were sequenced as 87-base-pair reads. Per the source publication's procedure: Across the 500 to 700 repertoires, a later analysis counted 80 million or so unique TCR beta chains, 8.5 million to 12 million of which were shared by at least two donors. To remove PCR and sequencing errors, raw reads were error-corrected and collapsed into unique sequences using a nearest-neighbor algorithm that merged closely related sequences. Alignment of CDR3 sequences to IMGT reference sequences was used to assign V, D and J gene segments. For a sequence to be retained, a match of at least six nucleotides to both a V gene segment and a J gene segment was required. Rearrangements were called productive when the CDR3 lacked stop codons and stayed in frame with V and J; all others were non-productive. Following IMGT convention, CDR3 was defined as the stretch from the second conserved V-encoded cysteine to the conserved J-encoded phenylalanine. In an earlier analysis of roughly 580 of the donors, sequences lacking an unambiguous match to a single V gene segment were excluded. In an earlier analysis of approximately 610 of the donors, V segments were called functional above 56.7% productive rearrangements and were called segregating when the between-donor standard deviation exceeded 5%. To diagnose cytomegalovirus status from the catalog of TCR beta chain sequences, a statistical classification framework was built. In a later analysis, TCR nucleotide sequences were compared against IMGT/GENE-DB human TR gene sequences so that V and J genes could be assigned. Using the TCRdist pipeline, a later analysis assigned CDR3 sequences along with most-parsimonious VDJ recombination scenarios. In a later analysis, every TCR beta chain was defined by the combination of its CDR3 amino acid sequence and its V-gene family, and reads without a unique V-gene family were dropped. To address suspected cross-contamination and a sequencing artifact, a later analysis removed a few hundred highly shared, low-generation-probability nucleotide sequences. A later analysis calculated a clonal expansion index for each public chain from normalized within-repertoire ranks of inferred template counts. Generation probabilities in a later analysis came from a VDJ recombination model fitted to out-of-frame rearrangements, and those results were checked against IGoR. In a later analysis, TCR-TCR, TCR-HLA and TCR-CMV co-occurrence was scored with hypergeometric tests, and a repertoire-size bias correction was applied to TCR pairs. A later analysis estimated false discovery rates by permuting HLA or CMV assignments 20 times. In a later analysis, co-occurring TCRs were grouped using DBSCAN, and TCRdist sequence similarity was added for clustering within HLA-allele-positive subsets. Co-occurrence clustering excluded repertoires with fewer than 30,000 or more than 120,000 public chains, plus five with anomalous nucleotide sharing. In its TCRdb copy, this immuneACCESS table keeps in-frame sequences only and misses some clones. Where compared with another copy, unresolved V genes explain less than half of these, and the others have no known cause. V, J and clone size are those of that table, while D and trimming were read from the DNA. The sample has more than 150,000 clones on record, 87% of them singletons. Together, the top ten hold roughly 0.24% of the sample.

This sample stems from a study of cytomegalovirus exposure and HLA in healthy donors (TCRdb year 2017). Background on the whole study: An earlier analysis of several hundred of the donors reported around 280 Gb of sequence data and around 100 million unique TCR beta sequences obtained from about 170 million T cells. Roughly 300 gigabases of sequencing data and approximately 80 million unique TCR sequences were included in an early release covering about 620 HLA-typed donors. The genetic ancestry cluster associated with self-reported Caucasian donors included 81% of the approximately 410 genotyped donors. The study aimed to test whether signatures of past pathogen exposure could be identified by cataloging public T cell receptors. Using immunosequencing, the study profiled T cell repertoires from about 610 subjects and related those repertoires to cytomegalovirus serostatus. In addition to the first cohort of 650 to 750 subjects, a separate validation cohort of 130 or so different subjects was used. To predict cytomegalovirus infection status, the study brought together high-throughput TCR immunosequencing, statistical association of individual TCRs with disease status, and machine learning. To study patterns of TCR occurrence, a later analysis re-analyzed previously published TCR beta repertoires from several hundred donors and added high-resolution HLA genotyping. Rather than using new phenotypic data, the later analysis identified candidate immune exposures from TCR beta sequences and from how often those sequences occurred across donors. In an earlier analysis of 500 to 650 of the donors, high-throughput TCR beta sequencing was used to judge whether each TCR beta V gene segment behaved as functional or pseudogenic. Donor age, sex, ethnicity and CMV serostatus were compiled together with the repertoire data. A later genetic analysis used genome-wide SNP genotypes for about 60% of the roughly 700 donors, treating that subset as a discovery cohort. All discovery cohort repertoires had been generated using a single sequencing platform. HLA typing covered class I and class II loci at four-digit resolution. Typing coverage varied by locus: roughly 629-640 donors for A, B, C, DRB1 and DQB1; under 550 for DQA1; 600 to 610 for DPA1; more than 450 for DPB1. Four or five DR-DQ haplotypes were handled as single units for association and clustering because linkage in the cohort was strong. Among almost 400 genotyped donors of the cohort, an average of roughly 240,000 unique TCR beta nucleotide sequences were sequenced per donor, roughly 18% of them non-productive. What the study reported, not specific to this receptor: The classifier was reported to diagnose cytomegalovirus status with high specificity and sensitivity in both the original and validation cohorts. Compared with the approximately 600-donor mean, donors in an Asian-associated ancestry cluster had fewer N-insertions in productive TCRs, according to a later genetic analysis. A later analysis associated some 17,000 TCR beta sequences with specific HLA alleles at a false discovery rate of 0.05. The only immune exposure information available for the cohort was CMV serostatus. A total of fewer than 200 TCR beta chains were listed by the study as associated with cytomegalovirus. Three of the identified cytomegalovirus-associated TCR beta chains were confirmed in vitro to be specific for cytomegalovirus antigens. A later genetic analysis associated a missense DCLRE1C variant with V-gene and J-gene trimming of TCR beta chains, and an independent cohort replicated the association. A cluster of highly shared sequence variants was judged likely to represent a technical artifact of the sequencing pipeline. In an earlier analysis of more than 450 of the donors, most TCR beta V segments were observed in productive rearrangements about 87% or about 30% of the time, broadly matching IMGT annotations. Some IMGT-functional V segments, including TRBV6-2 and TRBV6-3, could not be told apart with the 87-base-pair reads, so those segments were excluded. The authors suggested that the approach could potentially be extended to other disease states and immunological phenotypes. Presence/absence analyses assumed roughly uniform sequencing depth across donors, an assumption that may not hold. According to a later analysis, TCR association rates differed among HLA loci, with DRB1 alleles showing the most associated TCRs and HLA-C alleles showing the fewest. Compared with equally common non-associated chains, HLA-associated TCR beta chains in a later analysis were more clonally expanded and had lower generation probabilities. HLA typing was unavailable for some donors at each locus, so association tests used only the typed subset. Several of the top co-occurrence clusters appeared to be linked to parvovirus B19, influenza, CMV and Epstein-Barr virus, according to a later analysis. A later analysis found that most CMV-associated TCR beta chains appeared HLA-restricted, with HLA associations seemingly driven largely by CMV exposure. The earlier analysis of fewer than 750 of the donors excluded over 15 rarely observed V segments, including chromosome 9 orphons, because counts were too low. Assigning TCR associations to individual alleles was difficult when HLA alleles, especially DR and DQ, strongly co-occurred. Only TCR beta chains were sequenced in this cohort, and the absence of alpha or paired-chain data limited detectable features. Linkage disequilibrium might explain the correlated functional status among segregating V segments, but an unknown experimental factor could not be ruled out. Across donors, most TCR sequences were observed very rarely, whereas some public TCRs were present in many individuals. A further reported finding was that TCR beta sequences accurately predicted the HLA-A and HLA-B alleles for most subjects in the first cohort.

The sequence came from a girl less than two years old in good health and CMV-seronegative. Specimen: PBMCs. The chain is made from TRBV7-9 and TRBJ2-3; 9 bases in the middle match TRBD2. Here is the DNA: TGTGCCAGCAGCCCTAGCGGGACTAGCACAGATACGCAGTATTTT. Translated, this is CASSPSGTSTDTQYF.